The 5 T cell receptor beta chains presented below share a single source sample, sequenced in a study of shared clonotypes between healthy human individuals. TCRdb's table, derived via immunoSEQ multiplex PCR, lists solely in-frame clones and lacks some. This sample yields a few hundred thousand clones, of which around 97% are seen a single time; about 0.06% belongs to the top ten. Sequenced input: naive CD4+ T cells sorted from blood. Subset denoted: CD45RA+ positively selected. These receptors were taken from a woman in her twenties or thirties in good health.

The chain recombines TRBV11-3 with TRBJ2-5; D is unclear. With the DNA end fitting TRBJ2-7 better, the J assignment may be wrong. Germline assignment: CDR1 SGHNT and CDR2 YENEEA. This CDR3 is built from 14 residues. The CDR3 DNA sequence: TGTGCCAGCAGCTTATTTTCTGACTCCTACGAGCAGTACTTC. Amino acids: CASSLFSDSYEQYF.

V and J are TRBV6-6 and TRBJ1-5, with 10 positions matching TRBD1. The germline gives CDR1 MNHNY, CDR2 SVGAGI (reference sequence). This CDR3 comprises 15 residues. The V and J ends lost 6 bases and 6 bases, in that order; junction bases with no gene match: 8. The CDR3 loop reads CASRDRGVSSQPQHF. The CDR3 coding sequence is TGTGCCAGCAGGGACAGGGGGGTCTCAAGTCAGCCCCAGCATTTT.

The chain links TRBV2 to TRBJ1-2; D may be TRBD1 (5 bases). The CDR3 has 13 amino acids. V lost 6 bases to trimming and J lost 4 bases, with 12 bases between them. CDR1 and CDR2 from the germline V gene are SNHLY and FYNNEI. Here the CDR3 reads CASRGDGTYGYTF. CDR3 nucleotides: TGTGCCAGCAGGGGGGACGGTACCTATGGCTACACCTTC.

The chain has TRBV7-3 and TRBJ2-3; D not resolved. Trimming removed 4 bases from V and 1 base from J, with 6 bases in between. The CDR3 contains 13 residues. CDR1 and CDR2 (germline): SGHTA, FQGTGA. CDR3 nucleotides: TGTGCCAGCAGCTCGGCACGCACAGATACGCAGTATTTT. This gives the protein CASSSARTDTQYF.

DNA of the CDR3: TGTGCCACCCAGGGGGACTACAATGAGCAGTTCTTC. Encoded protein: CATQGDYNEQFF. V gene TRBV18 combines with J gene TRBJ2-1; 7 bases match TRBD1. Unmatched junction bases numbered 3, after V lost 10 bases and J lost 3 bases. The CDR3 spans 12 residues. The germline gives CDR1 KGHSH, CDR2 LQKENI.